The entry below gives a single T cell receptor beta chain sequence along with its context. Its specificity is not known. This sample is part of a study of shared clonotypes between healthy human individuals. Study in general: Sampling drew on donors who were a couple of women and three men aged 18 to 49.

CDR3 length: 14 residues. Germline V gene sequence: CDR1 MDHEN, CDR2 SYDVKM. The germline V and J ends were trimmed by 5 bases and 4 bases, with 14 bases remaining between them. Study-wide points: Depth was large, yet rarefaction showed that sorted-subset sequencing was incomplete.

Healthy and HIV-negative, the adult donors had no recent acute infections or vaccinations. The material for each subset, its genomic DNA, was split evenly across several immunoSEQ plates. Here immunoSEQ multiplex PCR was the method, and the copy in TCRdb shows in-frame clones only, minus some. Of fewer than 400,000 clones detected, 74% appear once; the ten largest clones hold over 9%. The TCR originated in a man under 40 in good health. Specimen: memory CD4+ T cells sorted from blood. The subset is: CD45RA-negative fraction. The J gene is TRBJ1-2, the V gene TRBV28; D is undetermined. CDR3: CASSGSRVPYGYTF. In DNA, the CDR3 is TGTGCCAGCAGTGGTAGCCGGGTCCCCTATGGCTACACCTTC.